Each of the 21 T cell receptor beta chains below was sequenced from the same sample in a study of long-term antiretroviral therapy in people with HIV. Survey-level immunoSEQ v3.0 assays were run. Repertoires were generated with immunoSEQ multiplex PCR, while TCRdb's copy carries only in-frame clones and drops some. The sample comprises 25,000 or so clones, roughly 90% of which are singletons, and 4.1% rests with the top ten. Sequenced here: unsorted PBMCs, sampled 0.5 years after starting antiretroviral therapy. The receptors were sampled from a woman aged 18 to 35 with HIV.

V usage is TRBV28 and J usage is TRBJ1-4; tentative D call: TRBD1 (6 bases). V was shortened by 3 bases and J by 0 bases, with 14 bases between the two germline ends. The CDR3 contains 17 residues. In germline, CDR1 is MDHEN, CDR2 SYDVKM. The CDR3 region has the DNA TGTGCCAGCAGTTTGGGGGCAGGGCTCGCAACTAATGAAAAACTGTTTTTT. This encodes CASSLGAGLATNEKLFF.

The CDR3 reads CASSFDGAYEQYF. The CDR3 coding sequence is TGTGCCAGCAGTTTCGACGGGGCCTACGAGCAGTACTTC. The chain combines TRBV27 with TRBJ2-7; possible D gene TRBD2, 5 bases. The CDR3 contains 13 residues. Trimming removed 3 bases at V and 2 bases at J, with 8 bases between. Germline V gene data show CDR1 as MNHEY and CDR2 as SMNVEV (reference sequence).

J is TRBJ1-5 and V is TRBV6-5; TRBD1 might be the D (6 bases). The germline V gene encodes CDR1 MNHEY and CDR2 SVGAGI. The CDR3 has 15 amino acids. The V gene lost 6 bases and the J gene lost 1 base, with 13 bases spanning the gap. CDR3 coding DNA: TGTGCCAGCAGCCCGGGGGCTCCGAGCAATCAGCCCCAGCATTTT. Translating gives CASSPGAPSNQPQHF.

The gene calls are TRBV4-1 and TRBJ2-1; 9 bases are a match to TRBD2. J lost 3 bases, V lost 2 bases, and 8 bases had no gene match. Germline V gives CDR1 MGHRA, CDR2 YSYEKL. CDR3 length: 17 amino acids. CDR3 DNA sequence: TGCGCCAGCAGCCAATTACCTAGCGGGACTGACTACAATGAGCAGTTCTTC. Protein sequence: CASSQLPSGTDYNEQFF.

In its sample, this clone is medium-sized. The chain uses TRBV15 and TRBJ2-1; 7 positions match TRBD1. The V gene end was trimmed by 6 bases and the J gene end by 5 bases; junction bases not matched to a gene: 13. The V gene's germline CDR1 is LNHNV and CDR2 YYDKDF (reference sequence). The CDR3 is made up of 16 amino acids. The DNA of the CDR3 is TGTGCCACCAGTTTTCTCGATGGGACAGCGAACAATGAGCAGTTCTTC. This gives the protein CATSFLDGTANNEQFF.

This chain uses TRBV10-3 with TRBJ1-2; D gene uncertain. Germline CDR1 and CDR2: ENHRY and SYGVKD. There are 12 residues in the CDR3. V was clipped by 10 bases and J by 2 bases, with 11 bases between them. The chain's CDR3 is CATHQSNYGYTF. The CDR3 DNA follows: TGTGCCACCCACCAGAGCAACTATGGCTACACCTTC.

The CDR3 DNA reads as TGTGCCAGCTCGGACAATGAGCAGTTCTTC. Protein sequence: CASSDNEQFF. This chain links TRBV18 with TRBJ2-1; D unresolved. The germline V gene encodes CDR1 KGHSH and CDR2 LQKENI. This CDR3 has 10 residues. The V end lost 6 bases, the J end lost 5 bases, and 2 bases lay between the germline ends.

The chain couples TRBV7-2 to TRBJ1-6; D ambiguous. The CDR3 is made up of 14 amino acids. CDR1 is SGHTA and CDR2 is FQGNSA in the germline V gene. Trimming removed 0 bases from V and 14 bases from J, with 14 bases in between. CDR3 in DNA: TGTGCCAGCAGCTTAGCGCCGGTCGGGGAAACCCTCCACTTT. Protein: CASSLAPVGETLHF.

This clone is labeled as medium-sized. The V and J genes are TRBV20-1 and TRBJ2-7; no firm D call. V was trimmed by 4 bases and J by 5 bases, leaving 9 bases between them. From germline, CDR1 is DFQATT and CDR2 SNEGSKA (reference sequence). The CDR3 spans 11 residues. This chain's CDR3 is CSAIFSDEQYF. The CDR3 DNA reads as TGCAGTGCTATCTTCTCGGACGAGCAGTACTTC.

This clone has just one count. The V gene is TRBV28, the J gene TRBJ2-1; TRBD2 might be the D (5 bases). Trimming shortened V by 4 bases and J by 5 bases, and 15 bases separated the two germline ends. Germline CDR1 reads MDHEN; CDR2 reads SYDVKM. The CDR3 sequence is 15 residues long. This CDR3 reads CASSSRDSTHNEQFF. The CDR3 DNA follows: TGTGCCAGCAGTTCCCGGGATTCGACTCACAATGAGCAGTTCTTC.

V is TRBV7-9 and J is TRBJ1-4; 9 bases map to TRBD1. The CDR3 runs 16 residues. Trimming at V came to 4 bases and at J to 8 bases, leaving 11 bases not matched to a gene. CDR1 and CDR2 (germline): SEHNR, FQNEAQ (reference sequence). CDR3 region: CASSYPRTGEGEKLFF. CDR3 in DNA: TGTGCCAGCAGCTACCCTAGGACAGGGGAAGGGGAAAAACTGTTTTTT.

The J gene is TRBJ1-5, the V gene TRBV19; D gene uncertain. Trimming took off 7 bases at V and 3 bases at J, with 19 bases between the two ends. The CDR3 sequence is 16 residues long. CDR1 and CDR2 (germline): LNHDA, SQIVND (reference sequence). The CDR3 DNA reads TGTGCCAGTACTACAGCGCCGTCCATTTCCAATCAGCCCCAGCATTTT. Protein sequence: CASTTAPSISNQPQHF.

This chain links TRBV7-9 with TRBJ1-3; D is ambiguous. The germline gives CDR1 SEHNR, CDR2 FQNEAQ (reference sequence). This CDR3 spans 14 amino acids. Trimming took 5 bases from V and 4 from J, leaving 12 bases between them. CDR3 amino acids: CASSPTGYGNTIYF. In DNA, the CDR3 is TGTGCCAGCAGCCCAACGGGGTACGGAAACACCATATATTTT.

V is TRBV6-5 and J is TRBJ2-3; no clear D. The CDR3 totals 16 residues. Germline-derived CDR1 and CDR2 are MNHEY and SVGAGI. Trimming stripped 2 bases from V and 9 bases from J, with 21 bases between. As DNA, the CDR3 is TGTGCCAGCAGTTACACCCGACACTCCCCAGGACCCACGCAGTATTTT. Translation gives CASSYTRHSPGPTQYF.

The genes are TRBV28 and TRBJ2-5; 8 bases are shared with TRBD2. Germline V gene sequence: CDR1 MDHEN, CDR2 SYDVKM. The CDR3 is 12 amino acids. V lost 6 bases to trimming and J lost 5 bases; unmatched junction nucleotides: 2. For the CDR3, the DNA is TGTGCCAGCAGAGGCGGGGGGGAGACCCAGTACTTC. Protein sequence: CASRGGGETQYF.

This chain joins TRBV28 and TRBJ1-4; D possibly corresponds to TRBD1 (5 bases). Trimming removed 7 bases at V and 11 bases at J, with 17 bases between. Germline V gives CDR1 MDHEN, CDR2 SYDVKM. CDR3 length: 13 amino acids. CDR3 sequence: CASNFRAGFKLFF. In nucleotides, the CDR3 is TGTGCCAGCAATTTCAGAGCAGGGTTTAAACTGTTTTTT.

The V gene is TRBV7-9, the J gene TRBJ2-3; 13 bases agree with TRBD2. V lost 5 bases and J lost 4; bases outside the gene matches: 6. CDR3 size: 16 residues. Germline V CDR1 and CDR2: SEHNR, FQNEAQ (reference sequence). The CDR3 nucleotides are TGTGCCAGCAGCCACGGACTAGCGGGAGTGGCAGATACGCAGTATTTT. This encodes CASSHGLAGVADTQYF.

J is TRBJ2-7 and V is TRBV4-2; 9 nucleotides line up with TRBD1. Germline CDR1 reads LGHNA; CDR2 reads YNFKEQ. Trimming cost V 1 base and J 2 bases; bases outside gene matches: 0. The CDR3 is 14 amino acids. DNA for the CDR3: TGTGCCAGCAGCCAAGGGGACAGGGCCTACGAGCAGTACTTC. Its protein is CASSQGDRAYEQYF.

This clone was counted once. The CDR3 DNA sequence: TGTGCCAGCTCACGACTAGCGGGAGGCGACACCGGGGAGCTGTTTTTT. Translating it yields CASSRLAGGDTGELFF. V gene TRBV18 combines with J gene TRBJ2-2; 13 nucleotides match TRBD2. CDR1 is KGHSH and CDR2 is LQKENI in the germline V gene. V gave up 4 bases and J gave up 3 bases; unmatched junction bases: 2. This CDR3 contains 16 residues.

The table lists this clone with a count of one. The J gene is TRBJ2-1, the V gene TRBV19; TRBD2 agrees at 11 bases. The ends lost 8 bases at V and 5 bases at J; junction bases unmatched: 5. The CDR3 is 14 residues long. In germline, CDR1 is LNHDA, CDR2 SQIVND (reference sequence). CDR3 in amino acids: CASRTSGLNNEQFF. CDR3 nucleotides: TGTGCCAGTCGGACTAGCGGGCTGAACAATGAGCAGTTCTTC.

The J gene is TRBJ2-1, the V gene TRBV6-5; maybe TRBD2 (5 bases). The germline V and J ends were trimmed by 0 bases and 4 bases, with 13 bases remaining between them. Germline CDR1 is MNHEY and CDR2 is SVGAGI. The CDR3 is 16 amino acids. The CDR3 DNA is TGTGCCAGCAGTTACTCACCTCCAGCGGTATACAATGAGCAGTTCTTC. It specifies CASSYSPPAVYNEQFF.